These 20 T cell receptor beta chains originate from one sample sequenced in a study of response to subunit inactivated influenza vaccine. TCRdb recomputed calls from the RT-PCR reads with MiXCR, one row per CDR3 protein. The sample lists hundreds of thousands of distinct CDR3 sequences; approximately 15% were seen once. Sequences were derived from PBMCs from blood, sampled 14 to 15 days before vaccination. The receptor set was obtained from a man in his fifties who received an inactivated influenza vaccine.

Ten or more counts support this clonotype. This chain joins TRBV11-1 and TRBJ2-7; no reliable D call. CDR1 SGHAT and CDR2 FQDESV come from the germline V gene (reference sequence). Trimming left V 0 bases short and J 3 bases short, with 6 bases between. The CDR3 consists of 13 residues. For the CDR3, the DNA is TGTGCCAGCAGCTTAGCAGGTTTCTACGAGCAGTACTTC. This sequence encodes CASSLAGFYEQYF. Full variable domain (rest looked up from reference TRBV11-1 and TRBJ2-7): EAEVAQSPRYKITEKSQAVAFWCDPISGHATLYWYRQILGQGPELLVQFQDESVVDDSQLPKDRFSAERLKGVDSTLKIQPAELGDSAMYLCASSLAGFYEQYFGPGTRLTVT.

Notes on this clonotype: At one of its ends the junction is not consistent with the germline gene, which may arise from a read error. This rearrangement joins TRBV28 to TRBJ1-2; no firm D call. Germline V gives CDR1 MDHEN, CDR2 SYDVKM. The CDR3 has 16 amino acids. The CDR3 loop reads CASRLSATVTNYGYTF. The DNA for the CDR3 is TGTGCCAGCAGGTTATCCGCGACCGTTACTAACTATGGCTACACCTTC.

This clonotype was counted at least ten times. The gene calls are TRBV15 and TRBJ2-7; 9 positions agree with TRBD1. The V gene's germline CDR1 is LNHNV and CDR2 YYDKDF (reference sequence). The V and J ends lost 1 base and 2 bases, in that order; junction bases with no gene match: 6. The CDR3 loop spans 16 amino acids. The DNA of the CDR3 is TGTGCCACCAGCAGAGTCTCGGGGACAGGGCCCTACGAGCAGTACTTC. Protein: CATSRVSGTGPYEQYF.

The V call is TRBV29-1, the J call TRBJ2-7, with D uncertain. Germline lookup yields CDR1 SQVTM and CDR2 ANQGSEA. With 6 bases removed from V and 0 bases from J, the gap between germline ends came to 9 bases. The CDR3 is 12 amino acids. CDR3 nucleotides: TGCAGCGTGGTCGCCGACTCCTACGAGCAGTACTTC. Its translation is CSVVADSYEQYF.

V gene TRBV5-1 combines with J gene TRBJ1-2; D uncertain. This CDR3 spans 15 amino acids. Per the germline V gene, CDR1 is SGHRS and CDR2 is YFSETQ. The V end was cut by 0 bases, the J end by 4 bases, with 13 bases between. The CDR3 nucleotides are TGCGCCAGCAGCTTGGTTGGTGCGGCGAGCTATGGCTACACCTTC. Encoded protein: CASSLVGAASYGYTF.

This clonotype turned up a few times. CDR3 sequence (DNA): TGTGCCATCAGTGAGTCGATGATGGGACTGAGCTCCTACGAGCAGTACTTC. Its translation: CAISESMMGLSSYEQYF. V usage is TRBV10-3 and J usage is TRBJ2-7, with D possibly being TRBD2 (6 bases). V shed 0 bases and J shed 0 bases, with 15 bases lying between them. The CDR3 has 17 amino acids. Germline loops: CDR1 ENHRY, CDR2 SYGVKD.

The chain employs TRBV20-1 and TRBJ2-1, with a possible D match to TRBD2 (5 bases). This CDR3 contains 14 residues. With 4 bases removed from V and 0 bases from J, the gap between germline ends came to 10 bases. The germline V gene has CDR1 DFQATT and CDR2 SNEGSKA (reference sequence). The CDR3 DNA is TGCAGTGCTAAGCGGTTTAGCTCCTACAATGAGCAGTTCTTC. It translates to CSAKRFSSYNEQFF.

This chain joins TRBV2 and TRBJ1-5, with D unclear. CDR3 size: 13 residues. Between the trimmed V and J ends, which lost 4 bases and 9 bases, there was a span of 13 bases. CDR1 is SNHLY and CDR2 is FYNNEI in the germline V gene. CDR3 nucleotides: TGTGCCAGCAGTGGTGGGAGCGTACCGCCCCAGCATTTT. Protein: CASSGGSVPPQHF.

The gene calls are TRBV4-1 and TRBJ2-1; D may correspond to TRBD1 or TRBD2 (5 bases each). The CDR3 length is 16 residues. Germline V gene data show CDR1 as MGHRA and CDR2 as YSYEKL. Trimming took off 0 bases at V and 1 base at J, with 10 bases between the two ends. Written as DNA, the CDR3 is TGCGCCAGCAGCCAAGAGGAATGGGGGTCCTACAATGAGCAGTTCTTC. It specifies CASSQEEWGSYNEQFF.

The rearrangement links TRBV5-1 to TRBJ2-2; TRBD1 might be the D (5 bases). In germline, CDR1 is SGHRS, CDR2 YFSETQ. V lost 0 bases and J 6 bases, leaving 12 bases between the germline ends. CDR3 length: 15 residues. CDR3 sequence (DNA): TGCGCCAGCAGCTTGGAGGGGCCCCGACCCGGGGAGCTGTTTTTT. Its translation: CASSLEGPRPGELFF.

The chain has TRBV28 and TRBJ1-2; a possible D gene is TRBD1 (6 bases). Trimming cost V 3 bases and J 8 bases, with 16 bases left between them. Germline V gene lookup returns CDR1 MDHEN and CDR2 SYDVKM. There are 14 residues in the CDR3. CDR3 nucleotide sequence: TGTGCCAGCAGTTTCAGGGGCAGGGGTGGCGGCTACACCTTC. Translation gives CASSFRGRGGGYTF.

Ten or more counts support this clonotype. The chain is built from TRBV6-1 and TRBJ2-1; possible D gene TRBD2, 6 bases. Germline V gene data show CDR1 as MNHNS and CDR2 as SASEGT. There are 15 residues in the CDR3. V lost 3 bases and J 0 bases, leaving 9 bases between the germline ends. CDR3 in DNA: TGTGCCAGCAGTGAGACTAGGGGCTCCTACAATGAGCAGTTCTTC. This gives the protein CASSETRGSYNEQFF.

The rearrangement joins TRBV7-2 to TRBJ2-1; D not resolved. CDR1 is SGHTA, CDR2 FQGNSA, per germline. The CDR3 spans 14 residues. Trimming removed 5 bases from V and 7 bases from J, with 15 bases in between. The CDR3 here is CASSSRFGLNEQFF. The CDR3 DNA reads TGTGCCAGCAGCAGCCGTTTCGGGCTGAATGAGCAGTTCTTC.

The rearrangement uses TRBV4-1 and TRBJ1-6; possible D gene TRBD1, 5 bases. The CDR3 contains 17 residues. The germline gives CDR1 MGHRA, CDR2 YSYEKL. V shed 2 bases and J shed 9 bases, with 20 bases lying between them. The CDR3 loop is CASSQSHGTLGSSPLHF. CDR3 nucleotides: TGCGCCAGCAGCCAATCCCATGGGACGTTGGGCTCTTCACCCCTCCACTTT.

This chain connects TRBV7-9 to TRBJ2-3; 7 nucleotides match TRBD2. The CDR3 has 13 amino acids. CDR1 is SEHNR and CDR2 is FQNEAQ in the germline V gene (reference sequence). The V and J ends lost 2 bases and 11 bases, in that order; junction bases with no gene match: 7. The CDR3 sequence: CASSLTSSGGQYF. The CDR3 region has the DNA TGTGCCAGCAGCTTAACATCGTCGGGGGGGCAGTATTTT.

CDR3 DNA sequence: TGTGCCAGTCTGGGACGGTTGAACACTGAAGCTTTCTTT. It translates to CASLGRLNTEAFF. This chain links TRBV28 with TRBJ1-1; tentatively, D is TRBD1 (5 bases). Germline loops: CDR1 MDHEN, CDR2 SYDVKM. Trimming stripped 9 bases from V and 0 bases from J, with 11 bases between. The CDR3 spans 13 residues.

This sequence joins TRBV21-1 and TRBJ1-5; TRBD1 is the table's D call, not checked against the DNA. TRBV21-1 is designated a pseudogene. The CDR3 has 16 amino acids. In nucleotides, the CDR3 is TGTGCCAGCAGCAAAGAAAGGGACAGGACTAATCAGCCCCAGCATTTT. Amino acid sequence: CASSKERDRTNQPQHF.

This clonotype was observed many times. V and J are TRBV6-5 and TRBJ2-6; no firm D call. V shed 8 bases and J shed 0 bases, with 2 bases lying between them. CDR1 MNHEY and CDR2 SVGAGI come from the germline V gene. The CDR3 length is 12 residues. The CDR3 is CASRSGANVLTF. The CDR3 DNA follows: TGTGCCAGCCGCTCTGGGGCCAACGTCCTGACTTTC.

V and J are TRBV12-3 or TRBV12-4 and TRBJ2-5; 7 bases match TRBD2. The CDR3 has 16 residues. Losses at the gene ends were 3 bases for V and 2 bases for J; bases not matched to a gene: 9. The CDR3 DNA reads TGTGCCAGCAGTTTGCCCGGAGCGGGAACTCAAGAGACCCAGTACTTC. Translated, it gives CASSLPGAGTQETQYF.

This clonotype showed up just a few times. The gene calls are TRBV3-1 and TRBJ2-2; the match to TRBD2 covers 14 bases. Germline CDR1 LGHDT, CDR2 YNNKEL (reference sequence). J lost 7 bases, V lost 3 bases, and 7 bases had no gene match. The CDR3 runs to 17 residues. The CDR3 spells CASSQPGLAGAGGELFF. In DNA form, the CDR3 reads TGTGCCAGCAGCCAGCCGGGACTAGCGGGAGCGGGCGGGGAGCTGTTTTTT. Combining the CDR3 with reference TRBV3-1 and TRBJ2-2 gives the whole variable domain DTAVSQTPKYLVTQMGNDKSIKCEQNLGHDTMYWYKQDSKKFLKIMFSYNNKELIINETVPNRFSPKSPDKAHLNLHINSLELGDSAVYFCASSQPGLAGAGGELFFGEGSRLTVL.